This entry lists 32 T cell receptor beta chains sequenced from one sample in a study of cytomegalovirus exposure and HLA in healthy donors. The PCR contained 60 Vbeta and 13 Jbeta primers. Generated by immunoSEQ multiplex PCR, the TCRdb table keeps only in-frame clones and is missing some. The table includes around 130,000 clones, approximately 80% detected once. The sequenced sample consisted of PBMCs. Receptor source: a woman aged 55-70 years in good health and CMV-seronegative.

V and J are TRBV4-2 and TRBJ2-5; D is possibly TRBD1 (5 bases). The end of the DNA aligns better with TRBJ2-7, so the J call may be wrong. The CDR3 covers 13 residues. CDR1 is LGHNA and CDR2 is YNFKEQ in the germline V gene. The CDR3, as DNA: TGTGCCAGCAGCCAGACAGCGAACTACGAGCAGTACTTC. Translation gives CASSQTANYEQYF.

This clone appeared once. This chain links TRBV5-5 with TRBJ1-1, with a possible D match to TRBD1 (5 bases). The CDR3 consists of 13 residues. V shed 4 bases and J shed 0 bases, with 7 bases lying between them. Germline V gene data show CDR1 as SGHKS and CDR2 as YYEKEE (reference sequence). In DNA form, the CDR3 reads TGTGCCAGCAGCAACAGGTTGAACACTGAAGCTTTCTTT. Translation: CASSNRLNTEAFF.

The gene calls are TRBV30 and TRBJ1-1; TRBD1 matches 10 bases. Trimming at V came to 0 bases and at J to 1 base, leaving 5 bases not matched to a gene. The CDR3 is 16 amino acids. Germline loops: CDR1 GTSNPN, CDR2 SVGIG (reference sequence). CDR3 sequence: CAWSVRQGAANTEAFF. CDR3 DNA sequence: TGTGCCTGGAGTGTAAGACAGGGGGCAGCGAACACTGAAGCTTTCTTT.

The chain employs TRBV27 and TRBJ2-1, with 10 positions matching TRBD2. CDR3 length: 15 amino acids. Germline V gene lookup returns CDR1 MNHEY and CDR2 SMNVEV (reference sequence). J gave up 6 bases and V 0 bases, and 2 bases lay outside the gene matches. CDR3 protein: CASSLSTSGTNEQFF. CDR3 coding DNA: TGTGCCAGCAGTTTATCCACTAGCGGGACCAATGAGCAGTTCTTC.

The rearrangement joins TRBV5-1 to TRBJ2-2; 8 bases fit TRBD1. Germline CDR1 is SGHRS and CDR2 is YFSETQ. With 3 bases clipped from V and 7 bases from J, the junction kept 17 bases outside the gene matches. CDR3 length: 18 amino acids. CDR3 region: CASSSTAPQTGAFGELFF. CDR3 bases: TGCGCCAGCAGCTCCACAGCCCCCCAGACAGGGGCTTTCGGGGAGCTGTTTTTT.

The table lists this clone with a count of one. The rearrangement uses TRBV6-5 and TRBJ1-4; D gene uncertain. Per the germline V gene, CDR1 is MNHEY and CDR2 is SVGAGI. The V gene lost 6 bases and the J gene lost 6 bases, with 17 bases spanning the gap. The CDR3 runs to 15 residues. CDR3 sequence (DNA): TGTGCCAGCAGAGATACGGGAGTGGAGGATGAAAAACTGTTTTTT. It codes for CASRDTGVEDEKLFF.

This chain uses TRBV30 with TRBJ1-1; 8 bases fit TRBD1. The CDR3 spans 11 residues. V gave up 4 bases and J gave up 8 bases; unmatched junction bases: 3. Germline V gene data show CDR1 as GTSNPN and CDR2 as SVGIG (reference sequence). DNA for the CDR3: TGTGCCTGGACTAGGACAGGGGAAGCTTTCTTT. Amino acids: CAWTRTGEAFF.

The CDR3 DNA reads as TGCAGCGTCGCCCGCGATAGTTCGAACACTGAAGCTTTCTTT. Amino acids: CSVARDSSNTEAFF. The V call is TRBV29-1, the J call TRBJ1-1, with D unresolved. From germline, CDR1 is SQVTM and CDR2 ANQGSEA. This CDR3 is 14 amino acids long. V lost 6 bases and J lost 1, with 15 bases in between.

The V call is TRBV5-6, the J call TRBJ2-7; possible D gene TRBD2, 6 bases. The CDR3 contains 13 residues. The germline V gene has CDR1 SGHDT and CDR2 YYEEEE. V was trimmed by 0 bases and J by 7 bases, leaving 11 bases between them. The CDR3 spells CASSLGLGGEQYF. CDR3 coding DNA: TGTGCCAGCAGCTTGGGGTTGGGGGGTGAGCAGTACTTC.

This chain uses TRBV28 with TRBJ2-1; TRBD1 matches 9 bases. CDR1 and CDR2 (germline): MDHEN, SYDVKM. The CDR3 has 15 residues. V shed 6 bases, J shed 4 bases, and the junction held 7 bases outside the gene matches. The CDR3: CASRSGTGQYNEQFF. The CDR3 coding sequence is TGTGCCAGCAGGTCCGGGACAGGGCAATACAATGAGCAGTTCTTC.

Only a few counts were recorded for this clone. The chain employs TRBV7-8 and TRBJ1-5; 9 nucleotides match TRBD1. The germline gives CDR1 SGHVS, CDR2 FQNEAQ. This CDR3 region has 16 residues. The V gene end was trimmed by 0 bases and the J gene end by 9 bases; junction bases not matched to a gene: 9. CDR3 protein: CASSLAGTGPSGPQHF. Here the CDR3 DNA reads TGTGCCAGCAGCTTAGCCGGGACAGGGCCATCAGGGCCCCAGCATTTT. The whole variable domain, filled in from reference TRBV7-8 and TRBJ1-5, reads GAGVSQSPRYKVAKRGQDVALRCDPISGHVSLFWYQQALGQGPEFLTYFQNEAQLDKSGLPSDRFFAERPEGSVSTLKIQRTQQEDSAVYLCASSLAGTGPSGPQHFGDGTRLSIL.

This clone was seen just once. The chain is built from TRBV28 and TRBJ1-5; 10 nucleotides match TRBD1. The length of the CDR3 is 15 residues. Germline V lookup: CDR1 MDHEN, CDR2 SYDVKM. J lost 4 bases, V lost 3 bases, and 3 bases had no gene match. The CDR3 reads CASSFRQGANQPQHF. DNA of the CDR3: TGTGCCAGCAGTTTTCGACAGGGGGCTAATCAGCCCCAGCATTTT.

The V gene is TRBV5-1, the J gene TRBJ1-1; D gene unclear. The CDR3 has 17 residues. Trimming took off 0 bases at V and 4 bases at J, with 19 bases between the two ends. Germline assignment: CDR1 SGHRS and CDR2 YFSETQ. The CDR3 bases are TGCGCCAGCAGCTTGGTCGGGTTGAGGGTGGAAATCACTGAAGCTTTCTTT. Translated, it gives CASSLVGLRVEITEAFF.

This CDR3 is CASSLSWGRFDEQYF. The CDR3 DNA reads TGTGCCAGCAGTTTATCGTGGGGGAGGTTCGACGAGCAGTACTTC. The J gene is TRBJ2-7, the V gene TRBV27, with D perhaps TRBD2 (6 bases). The CDR3 is 15 amino acids. CDR1 MNHEY and CDR2 SMNVEV come from the germline V gene (reference sequence). The V end lost 0 bases, the J end lost 5 bases, and 14 bases lay between the germline ends.

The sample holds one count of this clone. CDR3: CAWTFGLNTEAFF. The CDR3 nucleotides read TGTGCCTGGACCTTCGGTTTGAACACTGAAGCTTTCTTT. The chain uses TRBV30 and TRBJ1-1; D not certain. Trimming pared 4 bases from V and 0 bases from J, leaving 9 bases between. The CDR3 is 13 residues long. Germline CDR1 reads GTSNPN; CDR2 reads SVGIG (reference sequence).

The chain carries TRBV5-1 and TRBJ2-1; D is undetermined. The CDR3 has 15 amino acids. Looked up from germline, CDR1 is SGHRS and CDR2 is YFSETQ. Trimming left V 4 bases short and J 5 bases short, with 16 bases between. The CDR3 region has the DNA TGCGCCAGCAGCCTTACGATATCCGACAACAATGAGCAGTTCTTC. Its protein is CASSLTISDNNEQFF.

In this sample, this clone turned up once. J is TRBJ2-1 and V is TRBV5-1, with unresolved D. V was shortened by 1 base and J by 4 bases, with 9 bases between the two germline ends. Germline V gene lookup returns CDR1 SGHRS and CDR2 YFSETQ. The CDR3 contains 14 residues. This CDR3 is CASSLYRSYNEQFF. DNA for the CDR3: TGCGCCAGCAGCTTGTACCGTAGTTACAATGAGCAGTTCTTC.

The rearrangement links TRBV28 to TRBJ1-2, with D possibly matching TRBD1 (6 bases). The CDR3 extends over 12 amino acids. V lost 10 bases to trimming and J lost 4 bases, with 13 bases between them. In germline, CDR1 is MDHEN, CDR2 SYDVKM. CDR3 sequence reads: CATVRDIYGYTF. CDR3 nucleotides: TGTGCCACCGTACGGGACATCTATGGCTACACCTTC.

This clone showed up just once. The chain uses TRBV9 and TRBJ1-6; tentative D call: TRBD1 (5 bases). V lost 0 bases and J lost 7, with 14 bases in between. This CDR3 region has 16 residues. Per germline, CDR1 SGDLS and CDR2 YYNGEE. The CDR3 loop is CASSVGGRVENSPLHF. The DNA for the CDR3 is TGTGCCAGCAGCGTAGGGGGGAGGGTGGAGAATTCACCCCTCCACTTT.

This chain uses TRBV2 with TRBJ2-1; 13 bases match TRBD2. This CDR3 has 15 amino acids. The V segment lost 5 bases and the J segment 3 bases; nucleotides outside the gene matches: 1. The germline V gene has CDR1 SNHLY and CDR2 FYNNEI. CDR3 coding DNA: TGTGCCAGCAGTTGGACTAGCGGGAGCTACAATGAGCAGTTCTTC. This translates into CASSWTSGSYNEQFF.

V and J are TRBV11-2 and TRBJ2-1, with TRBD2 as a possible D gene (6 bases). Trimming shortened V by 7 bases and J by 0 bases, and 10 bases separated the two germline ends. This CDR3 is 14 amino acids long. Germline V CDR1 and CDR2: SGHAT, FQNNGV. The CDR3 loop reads CASTQGGSYNEQFF. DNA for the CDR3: TGTGCCAGCACTCAGGGAGGCTCCTACAATGAGCAGTTCTTC.

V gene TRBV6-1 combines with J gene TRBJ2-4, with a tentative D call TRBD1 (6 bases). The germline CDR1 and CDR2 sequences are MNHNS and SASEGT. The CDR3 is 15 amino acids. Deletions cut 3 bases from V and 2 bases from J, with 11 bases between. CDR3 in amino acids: CASSDKGESKNIQYF. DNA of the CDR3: TGTGCCAGCAGTGATAAGGGGGAGTCCAAAAACATTCAGTACTTC.

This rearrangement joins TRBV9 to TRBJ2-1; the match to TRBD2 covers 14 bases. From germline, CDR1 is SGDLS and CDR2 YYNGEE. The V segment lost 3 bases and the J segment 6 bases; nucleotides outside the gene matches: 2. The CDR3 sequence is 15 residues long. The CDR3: CASSAGLAGVNEQFF. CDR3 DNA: TGTGCCAGCAGCGCGGGACTAGCGGGAGTCAATGAGCAGTTCTTC.

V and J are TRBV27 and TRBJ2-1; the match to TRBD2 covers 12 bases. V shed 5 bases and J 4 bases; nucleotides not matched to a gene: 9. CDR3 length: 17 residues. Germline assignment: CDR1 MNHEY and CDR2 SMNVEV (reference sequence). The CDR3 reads CASSPPTSGGSYNEQFF. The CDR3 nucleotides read TGTGCCAGCAGTCCACCCACTAGCGGGGGGTCGTACAATGAGCAGTTCTTC.

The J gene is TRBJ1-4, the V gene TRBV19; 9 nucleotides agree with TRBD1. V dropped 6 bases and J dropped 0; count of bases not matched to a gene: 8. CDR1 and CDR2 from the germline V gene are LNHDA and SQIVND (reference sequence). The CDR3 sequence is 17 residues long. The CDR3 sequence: CASSSDRGGATNEKLFF. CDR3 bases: TGTGCCAGTAGCTCGGACAGGGGTGGGGCAACTAATGAAAAACTGTTTTTT.

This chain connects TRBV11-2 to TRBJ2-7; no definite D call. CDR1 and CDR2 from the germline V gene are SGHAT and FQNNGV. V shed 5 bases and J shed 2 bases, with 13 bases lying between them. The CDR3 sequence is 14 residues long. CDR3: CASSPVGQPYEQYF. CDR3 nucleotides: TGTGCCAGCAGCCCCGTTGGGCAGCCCTACGAGCAGTACTTC.

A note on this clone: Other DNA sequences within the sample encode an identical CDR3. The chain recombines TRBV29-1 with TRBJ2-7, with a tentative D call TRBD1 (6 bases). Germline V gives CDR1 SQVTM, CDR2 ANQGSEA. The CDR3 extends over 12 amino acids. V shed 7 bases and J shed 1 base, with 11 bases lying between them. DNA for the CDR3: TGCAGCGCCAGGGACACTTCCTACGAGCAGTACTTC. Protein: CSARDTSYEQYF.

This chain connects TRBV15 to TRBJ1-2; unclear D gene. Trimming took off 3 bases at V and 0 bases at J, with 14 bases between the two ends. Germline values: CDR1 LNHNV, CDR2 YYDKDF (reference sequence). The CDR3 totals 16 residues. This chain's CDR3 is CATSSTSGGANYGYTF. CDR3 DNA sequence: TGTGCCACCAGCAGTACTTCCGGAGGAGCTAACTATGGCTACACCTTC.

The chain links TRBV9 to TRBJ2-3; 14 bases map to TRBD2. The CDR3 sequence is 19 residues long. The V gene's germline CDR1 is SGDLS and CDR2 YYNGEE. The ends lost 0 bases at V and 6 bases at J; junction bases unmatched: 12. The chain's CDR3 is CASSVAPGLAGEEGDTQYF. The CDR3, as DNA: TGTGCCAGCAGCGTAGCCCCGGGACTAGCGGGAGAGGAAGGGGATACGCAGTATTTT.

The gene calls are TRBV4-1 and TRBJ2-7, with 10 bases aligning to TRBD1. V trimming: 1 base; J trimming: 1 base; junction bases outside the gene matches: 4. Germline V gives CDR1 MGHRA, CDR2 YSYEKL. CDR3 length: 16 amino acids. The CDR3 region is CASSQGQGATSYEQYF. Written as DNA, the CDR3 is TGCGCCAGCAGCCAAGGACAGGGGGCAACATCCTACGAGCAGTACTTC.

The CDR3 sequence is CASSPSGLEAFF. CDR3 in DNA: TGTGCCAGCAGCCCCAGCGGACTTGAAGCTTTCTTT. The genes are TRBV27 and TRBJ1-1; no firm D call. The CDR3 consists of 12 residues. The germline gives CDR1 MNHEY, CDR2 SMNVEV (reference sequence). Trimming shortened V by 6 bases and J by 7 bases, and 12 bases separated the two germline ends.

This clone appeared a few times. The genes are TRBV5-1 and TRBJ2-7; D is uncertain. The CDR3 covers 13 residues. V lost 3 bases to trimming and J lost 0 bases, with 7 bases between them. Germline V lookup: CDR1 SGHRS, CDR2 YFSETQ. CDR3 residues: CASSSRPSYEQYF. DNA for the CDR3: TGCGCCAGCAGCTCCCGTCCCTCCTACGAGCAGTACTTC.